Listed below are T cell receptor beta chains from one sample, sequenced in a study of blood T cell repertoires in COVID-19. Sequencing used immunoSEQ multiplex PCR; TCRdb keeps in-frame clones, though not all of them. This table has under 100,000 clones, about nine tenths appearing once. The sequenced sample consisted of peripheral blood. Every receptor here comes from a man in his forties or fifties with acute or convalescent COVID-19. Each CDR3 is given with its conserved first and last residue. The D gene is left open where the match is weak. Not every row has a clone size; where given, it reads once, few, many or a size class.

CDR3 length	D gene	V gene	clone size	CDR3 protein
15	-	TRBV19	-	CASSIPTRVRTEAFF
13	-	TRBV19	-	CASSTQQGKIAFF
17	TRBD2	TRBV30	-	CAWATSLTSASYNEQFF
14	-	TRBV28	-	CASSLQGPNYGYTF
14	-	TRBV28	few	CASSQIKGDTEAFF
16	TRBD2	TRBV7-2	once	CASSLPLAGGNNEQFF
15	-	TRBV7-9	-	CASSPTGYPYNEQFF
15	-	TRBV9	-	CASSVDAEGPDTQYF
14	-	TRBV7-2	-	CASSRGMEGYGYTF
12	-	TRBV7-2	-	CAQSRSNYGYTF
15	TRBD1	TRBV6-6	-	CASSKPGQLNTEAFF
15	TRBD1	TRBV19	-	CASSILQGAEYGYTF
12	-	TRBV6-4	once	CASRPGSGELFF
14	-	TRBV27	-	CASSLGLRTDTQYF
13	TRBD1	TRBV28	-	CASSYDRQGPNTF
13	TRBD1	TRBV2	-	CASNGQVMETQYF
14	-	TRBV11-1	-	CASTQRGNTDTQYF
14	-	TRBV5-1	few	CASSLGQGLGGYTF
14	TRBD1	TRBV10-3	few	CAISDDRGYYGYTF
19	TRBD2	TRBV6-1	-	CASSEVGRERGAGADTQYF
15	TRBD1	TRBV4-2	-	CASSQNAGGTLSYTF
13	TRBD2	TRBV7-8	-	CASSLARGETQYF
15	TRBD1	TRBV9	-	CASSVGGTGSYGYTF
13	TRBD1	TRBV10-3	-	CAITGQTNTEAFF
13	-	TRBV7-2	-	CASSLTARTEAFF